This T cell receptor (beta chain) was sequenced during a study of blood T cell repertoires in COVID-19. Across the whole study: Sources were T cells, B-cell-depleted T cells, or PBMCs; the material itself was cDNA or gDNA.

V lost 5 bases and J lost 0; bases outside the gene matches: 8. CDR3 length: 16 residues. Germline lookup yields CDR1 KGHSH and CDR2 LQKENI. In the study's own analysis: Counts of nucleated cells, estimated from reference gene primer amplification, were obtained. Produced via immunoSEQ multiplex PCR; TCRdb's table is partial and in-frame only. The DNA was the basis for D and trimming; V, J and clone size are from that table. This sample has some 250,000 clones; over 80% occur once, and the top ten carry roughly 30%. This clonotype was sampled from a man aged 40-49 years with acute or convalescent COVID-19. The chain joins TRBV18 to TRBJ2-7; the match to TRBD1 covers 9 bases. Sequenced: peripheral blood. CDR3 sequence: CASSTRQGGGSYEQYF. In DNA, the CDR3 is TGTGCCAGCTCAACCCGACAGGGGGGTGGCTCCTACGAGCAGTACTTC. Together with reference TRBV18 and TRBJ2-7, the CDR3 gives the full variable domain: NAGVMQNPRHLVRRRGQEARLRCSPMKGHSHVYWYRQLPEEGLKFMVYLQKENIIDESGMPKERFSAEFPKEGPSILRIQQVVRGDSAAYFCASSTRQGGGSYEQYFGPGTRLTVT.